These 15 T cell receptor beta chains originate from one sample sequenced in a study of CD8 T cells in ankylosing spondylitis. General observations from the study: What appeared characteristic of ankylosing spondylitis blood was a TCR beta motif of eight highly homologous variants.

Their recognized antigens are unknown. Each CDR3 protein is one row after TCRdb ran MiXCR on the 5' RACE reads. The table lists 390,000 or so distinct CDR3 sequences, about 22% of them singletons. Specimen: blood, either unsorted or a sorted T cell fraction (not recorded which). These receptors were obtained from a male donor with ankylosing spondylitis.

In this sample, this clonotype turned up a few times. CDR3 in DNA: TGTGCCAGCAGCTGGAGAGGGGCGGACACCGGGGAGCTGTTTTTT. It is translated as CASSWRGADTGELFF. V gene TRBV7-9 combines with J gene TRBJ2-2; D may match TRBD1 or TRBD2 (5 bases each). Germline-derived CDR1 and CDR2 are SEHNR and FQNEAQ (reference sequence). This CDR3 is 15 amino acids long. V lost 4 bases and J lost 3, with 12 bases in between. Based on the CDR3 plus reference TRBV7-9 and TRBJ2-2, the full variable domain is DTGVSQNPRHKITKRGQNVTFRCDPISEHNRLYWYRQTLGQGPEFLTYFQNEAQLEKSRLLSDRFSAERPKGSFSTLEIQRTEQGDSAMYLCASSWRGADTGELFFGEGSRLTVL.

The chain recombines TRBV19 with TRBJ1-2, with D hard to call. The CDR3 sequence is 11 residues long. The germline V and J ends were trimmed by 3 bases and 8 bases, with 7 bases remaining between them. Germline CDR1 and CDR2: LNHDA and SQIVND (reference sequence). The CDR3 DNA follows: TGTGCCAGTAGTATTGGCTACGGCTACACCTTC. This translates into CASSIGYGYTF.

CDR3 in amino acids: CASSPNWTGPYNEQFF. The CDR3 DNA sequence: TGTGCCAGCAGCCCTAACTGGACGGGACCCTACAATGAGCAGTTCTTC. This chain uses TRBV14 with TRBJ2-1; tentatively, D is TRBD1 or TRBD2 (5 bases each). Trimming stripped 4 bases from V and 2 bases from J, with 15 bases between. Germline V CDR1 and CDR2: SGHDN, FVKESK. The CDR3 is 16 amino acids.

The chain has TRBV12-3 or TRBV12-4 and TRBJ2-2; D is unclear. Trimming took off 2 bases at V and 5 bases at J, with 6 bases between the two ends. The CDR3 is 13 residues long. The CDR3 DNA sequence: TGTGCCAGCAGTTTATCTGAAACCGGGGAGCTGTTTTTT. Encoded protein: CASSLSETGELFF.

This sequence joins TRBV19 and TRBJ2-7; 8 bases map to TRBD1. This CDR3 has 14 amino acids. Trimming took 5 bases from V and 1 from J; bases not matched to a gene: 4. CDR1 and CDR2 from the germline V gene are LNHDA and SQIVND (reference sequence). CDR3 loop: CASSPQGESYEQYF. CDR3 DNA sequence: TGTGCCAGTAGTCCACAGGGGGAGTCCTACGAGCAGTACTTC. Full variable domain (outside the CDR3, taken from reference TRBV19 and TRBJ2-7): DGGITQSPKYLFRKEGQNVTLSCEQNLNHDAMYWYRQDPGQGLRLIYYSQIVNDFQKGDIAEGYSVSREKKESFPLTVTSAQKNPTAFYLCASSPQGESYEQYFGPGTRLTVT.

The sample holds a few counts of this clonotype. The chain combines TRBV6-1 with TRBJ2-5; 9 bases match TRBD2. The CDR3 spans 15 residues. J gave up 5 bases and V 10 bases, and 14 bases lay outside the gene matches. CDR1 is MNHNS and CDR2 is SASEGT in the germline V gene. CDR3 amino acids: CATSRGGRAEETQYF. CDR3 nucleotide sequence: TGTGCCACCTCCCGGGGCGGGAGGGCGGAGGAGACCCAGTACTTC.

This clonotype has only a few counts. This chain links TRBV5-1 with TRBJ2-7; maybe TRBD1 (6 bases). This CDR3 spans 15 amino acids. The germline V gene encodes CDR1 SGHRS and CDR2 YFSETQ. V was pared by 0 bases and J by 0 bases, with 10 bases between. The CDR3 coding sequence is TGCGCCAGCAGCTTGGCCACAGGGATCTCCTACGAGCAGTACTTC. It is translated as CASSLATGISYEQYF.

This clonotype was seen only once. The chain is built from TRBV6-5 and TRBJ2-5, with D possibly matching TRBD2 (6 bases). Trimming shortened V by 4 bases and J by 3 bases, and 9 bases separated the two germline ends. The germline CDR1 and CDR2 sequences are MNHEY and SVGAGI. The CDR3 consists of 13 residues. The CDR3 is CASSFRLEETQYF. In DNA form, the CDR3 reads TGTGCCAGCAGTTTCCGACTAGAAGAGACCCAGTACTTC.

The CDR3 nucleotides read TGTGCCAGCTCCCTTTCTGGCCACGAGCAGTACTTC. Protein: CASSLSGHEQYF. This rearrangement joins TRBV18 to TRBJ2-7; D call uncertain. Trimming took 6 bases from V and 5 from J, leaving 11 bases between them. Germline V gene data show CDR1 as KGHSH and CDR2 as LQKENI. The CDR3 is 12 amino acids.

This clonotype was counted only a few times. This chain connects TRBV5-1 to TRBJ2-7; TRBD1 agrees at 10 bases. CDR3 size: 20 residues. CDR1 and CDR2 (germline): SGHRS, YFSETQ. V shed 1 base, J shed 3 bases, and the junction held 19 bases outside the gene matches. The CDR3 sequence: CASSLPGQGSESPLGYEQYF. The CDR3 region has the DNA TGCGCCAGCAGCTTGCCGGGACAGGGGTCAGAGAGTCCCTTGGGCTACGAGCAGTACTTC. Based on the CDR3 plus reference TRBV5-1 and TRBJ2-7, the full variable domain is KAGVTQTPRYLIKTRGQQVTLSCSPISGHRSVSWYQQTPGQGLQFLFEYFSETQRNKGNFPGRFSGRQFSNSRSEMNVSTLELGDSALYLCASSLPGQGSESPLGYEQYFGPGTRLTVT.

This clonotype occurred a few times. The V and J genes are TRBV18 and TRBJ2-7, with D hard to call. The CDR3 consists of 15 residues. V gave up 2 bases and J gave up 2 bases, with 13 bases separating them. CDR1 is KGHSH, CDR2 LQKENI, per germline. CDR3 coding DNA: TGTGCCAGCTCACCAGACACGGGCGGTGCCTACGAGCAGTACTTC. The encoded protein is CASSPDTGGAYEQYF.

This clonotype has just a few counts. The chain employs TRBV6-5 and TRBJ2-3, with D possibly being TRBD2 (6 bases). The V gene lost 2 bases and the J gene lost 4 bases, with 13 bases spanning the gap. Per the germline V gene, CDR1 is MNHEY and CDR2 is SVGAGI. CDR3 length: 15 residues. Here the CDR3 DNA reads TGTGCCAGCAGTTACGGGGTGGAGGGAGCAGATACGCAGTATTTT. It specifies CASSYGVEGADTQYF.

V gene TRBV15 combines with J gene TRBJ2-2; 8 nucleotides line up with TRBD2. V was clipped by 0 bases and J by 4 bases; unmatched bases: 4. CDR3 size: 16 residues. CDR1 LNHNV and CDR2 YYDKDF come from the germline V gene (reference sequence). CDR3 nucleotide sequence: TGTGCCACCAGCAGAGAACGACTAGCGAGCACCGGGGAGCTGTTTTTT. Residues: CATSRERLASTGELFF.

This clonotype was found a few times. The CDR3 sequence: CASSFEKGVSYNEQFF. For the CDR3, the DNA is TGTGCCAGCAGCTTCGAGAAGGGGGTTTCCTACAATGAGCAGTTCTTC. V is TRBV7-6 and J is TRBJ2-1, with TRBD1 as a possible D gene (6 bases). Between the trimmed V and J ends, which lost 3 bases and 1 base, there was a span of 13 bases. CDR1 and CDR2 from the germline V gene are SGHVS and FNYEAQ. This CDR3 contains 16 residues.

This chain uses TRBV2 with TRBJ2-1; perhaps TRBD1 as D (6 bases). The CDR3 sequence is 13 residues long. Trimming took 6 bases from V and 7 from J, leaving 13 bases between them. Germline V gene lookup returns CDR1 SNHLY and CDR2 FYNNEI. CDR3 coding DNA: TGTGCCAGCAGGACAGGAAATGAGAATGAGCAGTTCTTC. It codes for CASRTGNENEQFF.